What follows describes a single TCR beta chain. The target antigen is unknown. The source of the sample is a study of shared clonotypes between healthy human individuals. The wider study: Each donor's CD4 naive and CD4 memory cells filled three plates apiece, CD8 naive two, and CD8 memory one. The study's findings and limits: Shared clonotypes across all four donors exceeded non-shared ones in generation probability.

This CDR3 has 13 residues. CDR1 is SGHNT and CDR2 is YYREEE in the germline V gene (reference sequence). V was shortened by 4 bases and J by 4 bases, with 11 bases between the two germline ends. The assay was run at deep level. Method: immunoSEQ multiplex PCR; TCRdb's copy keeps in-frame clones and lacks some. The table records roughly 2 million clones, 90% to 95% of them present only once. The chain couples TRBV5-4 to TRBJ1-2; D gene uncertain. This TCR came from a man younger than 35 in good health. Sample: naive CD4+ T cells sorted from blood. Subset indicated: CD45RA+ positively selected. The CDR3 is CASSRGLTYGYTF. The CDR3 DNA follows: TGTGCCAGCAGCCGCGGACTGACCTATGGCTACACCTTC.